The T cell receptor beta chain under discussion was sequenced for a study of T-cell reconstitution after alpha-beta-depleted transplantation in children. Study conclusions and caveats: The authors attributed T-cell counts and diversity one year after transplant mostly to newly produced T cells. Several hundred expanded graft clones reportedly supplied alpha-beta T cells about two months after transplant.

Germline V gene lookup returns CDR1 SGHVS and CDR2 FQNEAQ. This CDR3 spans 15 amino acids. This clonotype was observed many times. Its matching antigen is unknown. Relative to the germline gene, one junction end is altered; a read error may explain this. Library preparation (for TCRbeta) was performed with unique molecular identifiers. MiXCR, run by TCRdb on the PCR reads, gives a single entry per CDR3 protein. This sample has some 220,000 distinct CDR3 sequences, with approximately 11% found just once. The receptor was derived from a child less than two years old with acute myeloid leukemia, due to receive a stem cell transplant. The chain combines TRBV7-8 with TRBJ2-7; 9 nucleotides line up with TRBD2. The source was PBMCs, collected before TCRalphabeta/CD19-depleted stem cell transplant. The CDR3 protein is CSSSLRSSGVYEQYF. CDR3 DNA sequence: TGTTCCAGCAGCTTAAGGTCTAGCGGGGTCTACGAGCAGTACTTC.